The present T cell receptor beta chain was sequenced within a study of molecular identifiers for immune sequencing clone quantification. About the study: With replicates, the RNA of around 20,000 or 100,000 naive CD8 cells was split five ways and four were sequenced.

The germline V gene encodes CDR1 LNHDA and CDR2 SQIVND (reference sequence). V was cut by 2 bases and J by 1 base, with 8 bases left in between. The CDR3 totals 14 residues. With listed TCR primers and previously described methods, bulk TCR libraries were prepared. TCRdb redid the calling of the PCR reads with MiXCR, one entry per CDR3 protein. Of about 510,000 distinct CDR3 sequences in the sample, 20% to 25% were seen once. Notes on the study in general: In naive cells, under 1% of molecules belonged to clones above 20 RNA copies, against over 99% in effector cells. Spiked Jurkat TCR RNA equivalent to one cell was reportedly detectable in about a million naive cells.

As concerns this clonotype: The antigen remains unidentified.

The chain carries TRBV19 and TRBJ1-1; possibly TRBD1 for D (5 bases). This clonotype was obtained from a human donor in good health. Some libraries in this study had Jurkat cell RNA spiked in. The sample consisted of naive CD8+ T cells from blood, with Jurkat cell RNA spiked in. The subset here: FACS-sorted CD8+CD4-CCR7+CD45RA+ naive T cells. CDR3 nucleotides: TGTGCCAGTAGTATACGGGGGGGGAACACTGAAGCTTTCTTT. Translated: CASSIRGGNTEAFF.